The rows below give T cell receptor beta chains drawn from one sample of a study of tumor-infiltrating lymphocytes in localized non-small cell lung cancer. Using immunoSEQ multiplex PCR, the repertoire was profiled, and TCRdb retains in-frame clones only, with some absent. The data show roughly 6,000 clones, with roughly 70% seen just once and over 5% held by the top ten. Sequencing input: uninvolved lung tissue not adjacent to the tumor. The receptors were sampled from a human donor with non-small cell lung cancer. The CDR3 runs from the conserved cysteine through the conserved F or W. Fields, in order: V gene, clone size, D gene, J gene, CDR3 length, CDR3 DNA, CDR3 protein. The D gene is left open where the match is weak. The size of a clone is reported for some rows only, either as once, few or many, or as a class for expanded clones.

TRBV11-1	once	TRBD1	TRBJ2-5	15	TGTGCCAGCAAGATACAGGGGATGTACCAAGAGACCCAGTACTTC	CASKIQGMYQETQYF
TRBV28	.	TRBD1	TRBJ2-3	14	TGTGCCAGCACCCACAGGGGGCGCACAGATACGCAGTATTTT	CASTHRGRTDTQYF
TRBV7-2	.	TRBD2	TRBJ2-7	16	TGTGCCAGCAGCTTAGTAACTAGCGGGGGCCTCTACGAGCAGTACTTC	CASSLVTSGGLYEQYF
TRBV9	.	.	TRBJ1-3	16	TGTGCCAGCAGCGTAGCCGATGGGGACTCCGGAAACACCATATATTTT	CASSVADGDSGNTIYF
TRBV7-8	.	TRBD2	TRBJ2-7	15	TGTGCCAGCAGCCCTGGACTAGCGGAGGCCTACGAGCAGTACTTC	CASSPGLAEAYEQYF
TRBV7-3	.	TRBD2	TRBJ2-1	17	TGTGCCAGCAGCCCCTTCCGGACTAGCGGGAGTGTAAATGAGCAGTTCTTC	CASSPFRTSGSVNEQFF
TRBV11-2	medium-sized	.	TRBJ2-6	15	TGTGCCAGCAGCTTAGATGGGGCCCTTAATAAAATCCTGACTTTC	CASSLDGALNKILTF
TRBV19	once	.	TRBJ1-5	13	TGTGCCAGTACCTTGGGGGGGGCTCAGCCCCAGCATTTT	CASTLGGAQPQHF
TRBV5-1	.	.	TRBJ2-5	15	TGCGCCAGCAGACCGTGGGGGGAGTCCCAAGAGACCCAGTACTTC	CASRPWGESQETQYF
TRBV9	.	.	TRBJ2-3	12	TGTGCCAGCAGCGTAGGGGGAGATACGCAGTATTTT	CASSVGGDTQYF